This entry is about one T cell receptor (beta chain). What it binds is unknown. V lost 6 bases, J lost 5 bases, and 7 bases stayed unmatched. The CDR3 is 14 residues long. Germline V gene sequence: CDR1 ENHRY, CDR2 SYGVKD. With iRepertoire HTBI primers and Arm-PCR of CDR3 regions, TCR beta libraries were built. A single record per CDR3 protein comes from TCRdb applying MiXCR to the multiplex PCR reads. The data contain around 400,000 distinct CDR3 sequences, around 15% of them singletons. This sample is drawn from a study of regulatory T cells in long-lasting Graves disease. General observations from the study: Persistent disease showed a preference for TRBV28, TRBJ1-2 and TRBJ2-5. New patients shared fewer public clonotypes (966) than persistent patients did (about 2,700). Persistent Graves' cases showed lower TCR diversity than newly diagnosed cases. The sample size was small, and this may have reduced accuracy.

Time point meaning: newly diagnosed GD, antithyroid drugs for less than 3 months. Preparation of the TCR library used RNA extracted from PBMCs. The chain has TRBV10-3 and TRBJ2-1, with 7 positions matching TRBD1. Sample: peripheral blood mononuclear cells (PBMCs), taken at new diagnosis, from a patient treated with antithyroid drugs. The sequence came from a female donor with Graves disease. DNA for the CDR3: TGTGCCATCAGCGACAGGGTAGGGGACAATGAGCAGTTCTTC. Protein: CAISDRVGDNEQFF.